The rows below give T cell receptor beta chains drawn from one sample of a study of blood T cell repertoires in COVID-19. Generated by immunoSEQ multiplex PCR, the TCRdb table keeps only in-frame clones and is missing some. The repertoire holds about 200,000 clones, with roughly four fifths as singletons. Specimen: PBMCs or T cells enriched from blood (not recorded which). Every receptor here comes from a man aged 40-50 years who had recovered from COVID-19. The CDR3 runs from the conserved cysteine through the conserved F or W. The order of the fields is D gene, clone size, J gene, V gene, CDR3 protein. The D gene is left open where the match is weak. Size is omitted from some rows. Given values are once, few, many or a class for expanded clones.

D: NA
size: NA
J: TRBJ1-3
V: TRBV12-3/TRBV12-4
CDR3: CASSSLGNTIYF

D: TRBD2
size: NA
J: TRBJ2-1
V: TRBV10-1
CDR3: CASSEISGSAYNEQFF

D: NA
size: few
J: TRBJ1-1
V: TRBV4-2
CDR3: CASSQEGQGTEAFF

D: NA
size: NA
J: TRBJ2-6
V: TRBV5-5
CDR3: CASSGTTAFGANVLTF

D: TRBD1
size: NA
J: TRBJ2-2
V: TRBV5-1
CDR3: CASSFGQGENTGELFF

D: NA
size: NA
J: TRBJ1-1
V: TRBV19
CDR3: CASSIGTVESMNTEAFF

D: NA
size: NA
J: TRBJ2-7
V: TRBV6-2/TRBV6-3
CDR3: CASSYRDYQQYF

D: NA
size: NA
J: TRBJ2-5
V: TRBV6-2/TRBV6-3
CDR3: CASSYRGPQFGGARYQETQYF

D: TRBD1
size: NA
J: TRBJ1-1
V: TRBV5-1
CDR3: CASSVGDRRTEAFF

D: TRBD1
size: NA
J: TRBJ1-1
V: TRBV5-5
CDR3: CASSWTGRTEAFF

D: TRBD2
size: NA
J: TRBJ2-5
V: TRBV4-3
CDR3: CASSPLAGETQYF

D: NA
size: NA
J: TRBJ2-1
V: TRBV3-1/TRBV3-2
CDR3: CASSQVGPGEQFF

D: NA
size: NA
J: TRBJ1-1
V: TRBV10-1
CDR3: CASSLQRNTEAFF

D: NA
size: NA
J: TRBJ2-5
V: TRBV21-1
CDR3: CASSKGVRAQETQYF

D: NA
size: NA
J: TRBJ1-4
V: TRBV4-3
CDR3: CASSRAGGAGEKLFF

D: NA
size: NA
J: TRBJ2-1
V: TRBV6-2/TRBV6-3
CDR3: CASSSFDASSYNEQFF

D: TRBD2
size: NA
J: TRBJ2-1
V: TRBV7-3
CDR3: CASSLNRAGVLNEQFF

D: NA
size: NA
J: TRBJ2-3
V: TRBV24-1
CDR3: CATSDPRQGADTQYF

D: TRBD2
size: NA
J: TRBJ2-1
V: TRBV10-1
CDR3: CASILLAGGNNEQFF

D: NA
size: NA
J: TRBJ1-2
V: TRBV7-2
CDR3: CASSFFQVDYGYTF

D: NA
size: NA
J: TRBJ2-7
V: TRBV10-3
CDR3: CAISTQGLLSYEQYF

D: NA
size: NA
J: TRBJ1-5
V: TRBV19
CDR3: CAQGFLNQPQHF

D: TRBD1
size: NA
J: TRBJ2-4
V: TRBV19
CDR3: CASKGQGEGIQYF

D: TRBD1
size: NA
J: TRBJ2-1
V: TRBV12-3/TRBV12-4
CDR3: CASGTGFFNEQFF

D: TRBD1
size: NA
J: TRBJ2-2
V: TRBV18
CDR3: CASSPDRGDYTGELFF

D: NA
size: NA
J: TRBJ1-3
V: TRBV2
CDR3: CASSESEAGQYGNTIYF

D: TRBD1
size: NA
J: TRBJ1-6
V: TRBV3-1/TRBV3-2
CDR3: CASSRGQGVSPLHF

D: NA
size: once
J: TRBJ1-2
V: TRBV4-2
CDR3: CASSQPGLTTFNYGYTF

D: NA
size: NA
J: TRBJ1-1
V: TRBV12-5
CDR3: CASGLSPGQEAFF

D: NA
size: NA
J: TRBJ2-7
V: TRBV7-8
CDR3: CASVRGGRSYEQYF

D: NA
size: few
J: TRBJ1-2
V: TRBV28
CDR3: CASSLYRGNYGYTF

D: NA
size: NA
J: TRBJ2-1
V: TRBV6-5
CDR3: CASSYSHKGDEQFF

D: NA
size: once
J: TRBJ1-5
V: TRBV6-5
CDR3: CASSYGEEQPQHF

D: TRBD1
size: NA
J: TRBJ2-1
V: TRBV28
CDR3: CASEPGQGNEQFF

D: NA
size: NA
J: TRBJ2-3
V: TRBV7-3
CDR3: CASSLDYTDTQYF

D: TRBD1
size: NA
J: TRBJ1-2
V: TRBV6-5
CDR3: CASRQGVNYGYTF

D: NA
size: NA
J: TRBJ2-2
V: TRBV30
CDR3: CAWSPSTGELFF

D: NA
size: NA
J: TRBJ1-1
V: TRBV28
CDR3: CASRPTTGRMNTEAFF

D: NA
size: NA
J: TRBJ2-5
V: TRBV4-3
CDR3: CASSQQRLTYQETQYF

D: TRBD2
size: NA
J: TRBJ2-3
V: TRBV6-4
CDR3: CASRAGGGTQYF

D: NA
size: once
J: TRBJ1-6
V: TRBV5-1
CDR3: CASSPGLGHNSPLHF

D: NA
size: NA
J: TRBJ1-2
V: TRBV5-1
CDR3: CASSTGTAANYGYTF

D: TRBD1
size: NA
J: TRBJ2-7
V: TRBV19
CDR3: CASSIATGSYEQYF

D: NA
size: once
J: TRBJ2-5
V: TRBV25-1
CDR3: CASTTPEGARETQYF

D: NA
size: NA
J: TRBJ1-4
V: TRBV5-8
CDR3: CASILDRRYATNEKLFF

D: TRBD1
size: NA
J: TRBJ1-4
V: TRBV16
CDR3: CASSQSGTATEKLFF

D: NA
size: NA
J: TRBJ1-1
V: TRBV7-2
CDR3: CASSLWSGALITEAFF

D: TRBD2
size: NA
J: TRBJ2-1
V: TRBV7-8
CDR3: CASRGLADNEQFF

D: NA
size: NA
J: TRBJ2-5
V: TRBV6-2/TRBV6-3
CDR3: CASTPFARSQETQYF

D: NA
size: NA
J: TRBJ2-3
V: TRBV6-2/TRBV6-3
CDR3: CASSFEGGHTDTQYF

D: NA
size: NA
J: TRBJ1-1
V: TRBV18
CDR3: CASSAAGTLNTEAFF

D: NA
size: NA
J: TRBJ1-6
V: TRBV6-5
CDR3: CASKRLGQSPPLHF

D: NA
size: NA
J: TRBJ1-2
V: TRBV3-1/TRBV3-2
CDR3: CASSQDDRGSYGYTF